Described below is a single T cell receptor (beta chain) sequence and its context. What it binds is unknown. MiXCR, run by TCRdb on the 5' RACE reads, gives a single entry per CDR3 protein. Among under 900,000 distinct CDR3 sequences listed, about 20% were seen once. The sample is drawn from a study of identical twins. The study's findings and limits: Twins' excess sharing was less marked for out-of-frame beta sequences.

Germline CDR1 and CDR2: SGHRS and YFSETQ. The CDR3 has 18 residues. V lost 4 bases to trimming and J lost 5 bases; unmatched junction nucleotides: 12. These data were also reused for a study on T cells expressing NK-cell markers. Per that paper: An anti-gamma-delta TCR antibody restricted sorting to alpha-beta TCR T cells in several experiments.

The receptor's source is a woman between 18 and 30 years old in good health. V is TRBV5-1 and J is TRBJ2-1; 13 positions match TRBD2. Specimen: PBMCs. The CDR3 nucleotides are TGCGCCAGCAGCCTTGGGCGGACTAGCGGGGGCCAGAACAATGAGCAGTTCTTC. Translation: CASSLGRTSGGQNNEQFF.